This entry describes one T cell receptor (beta chain). The data were taken from a study of cytomegalovirus exposure and HLA in healthy donors. PCR involved 60 Vbeta and 13 Jbeta primers. The assay was immunoSEQ multiplex PCR, and TCRdb's table has in-frame clones only and misses some. The repertoire holds 120,000 or so clones, 70% to 85% seen once, with about 6.6% in the top ten. Germline values: CDR1 LNHDA, CDR2 SQIVND (reference sequence). The CDR3 totals 13 residues. The V and J ends lost 4 bases and 6 bases respectively, with 10 bases between them. The chain combines TRBV19 with TRBJ1-5; maybe TRBD1 (6 bases). Sequencing was performed on PBMCs. The origin of this receptor is a man aged 25-40 years in good health and CMV-seropositive. CDR3 residues: CASSTGDIQPQHF. CDR3 nucleotides: TGTGCCAGTAGTACCGGGGACATTCAGCCCCAGCATTTT.